This is a list of T cell receptor beta chains from one sample in a study of T cell repertoires in cytomegalovirus infection. Each CDR3 protein is one row after TCRdb ran MiXCR on the reads. This sample has 200,000 to 250,000 distinct CDR3 sequences, with 22% found just once. Sequenced: CD8+ T cells from PBMCs. The source of these receptors is a human donor in good health (CMV status not recorded). Some clones in this sample may be carry-over from other donors' samples. CDR3s include the opening cysteine and the closing phenylalanine or tryptophan. The D gene is left open where the match is weak. The size entry is marked missing in some rows and otherwise reads once, few, many or a size class.

d_gene,v_gene,abundance,j_gene,CDR3aa,CDR3nt
.,TRBV12-3/TRBV12-4,few,TRBJ2-7,CASSLGPTIYEQYF,TGTGCCAGCAGCCTCGGACCCACTATATACGAGCAGTACTTC
.,TRBV7-3,.,TRBJ1-1,CASSFSGNTEAFF,TGTGCCAGCAGCTTCTCAGGGAACACTGAAGCTTTCTTT
.,TRBV25-1,.,TRBJ1-1,CASSEPGGHTEAFF,TGTGCCAGCAGTGAGCCTGGGGGTCACACTGAAGCTTTCTTT
.,TRBV28,many,TRBJ2-2,CASSLYTGELFF,TGTGCCAGCAGTTTGTACACCGGGGAGCTGTTTTTT
TRBD2,TRBV7-6,few,TRBJ2-5,CASSLAPGGLAGEQETQYF,TGTGCCAGCAGCTTAGCCCCAGGAGGACTAGCGGGGGAACAAGAGACCCAGTACTTC
.,TRBV12-3/TRBV12-4,few,TRBJ2-1,CATSNGISYNEQFF,TGTGCCACCAGTAATGGGATCTCCTACAATGAGCAGTTCTTC
.,TRBV20-1,few,TRBJ2-5,CSARDRVPDETQYF,TGCAGTGCTAGAGACCGGGTACCCGACGAGACCCAGTACTTC
.,TRBV7-9,few,TRBJ1-2,CASSLGVRYGYTF,TGTGCCAGCAGCTTGGGGGTCCGCTATGGCTACACCTTC
.,TRBV6-2/TRBV6-3,.,TRBJ1-1,CASSTDGMNTEAFF,TGTGCCAGCAGTACGGACGGTATGAACACTGAAGCTTTCTTT
.,TRBV20-1,.,TRBJ1-3,CSARDTVGNTIYF,TGCAGTGCCAGAGACACGGTCGGAAACACCATATATTTT
.,TRBV27,.,TRBJ1-2,CASGGSRSYGYTF,TGTGCCAGCGGGGGGTCAAGAAGCTATGGCTACACCTTC
.,TRBV4-1,many,TRBJ2-1,CASSQALPNEQFF,TGCGCCAGCAGCCAAGCGCTACCCAATGAGCAGTTCTTC
TRBD1,TRBV7-4,.,TRBJ1-5,CASSSDRANQPQHF,TGTGCCAGCAGCTCGGACAGGGCTAATCAGCCCCAGCATTTT
.,TRBV20-1,few,TRBJ1-5,CSARERGGQSNQPQHF,TGCAGTGCTAGAGAAAGAGGGGGACAAAGCAATCAGCCCCAGCATTTT
.,TRBV7-2,many,TRBJ2-7,CASSEYGPSYEQYF,TGTGCCAGCTCCGAATACGGGCCTTCTTACGAGCAGTACTTC
.,TRBV28,.,TRBJ1-2,CASNQEVRSYYGYTF,TGTGCCAGCAACCAAGAGGTCCGTAGCTATTATGGCTACACCTTC
TRBD1,TRBV7-6,.,TRBJ1-2,CASSNGQGYGYTF,TGTGCCAGCAGCAACGGACAGGGCTATGGCTACACCTTC
.,TRBV20-1,.,TRBJ2-3,CSARAIVGPTDTQYF,TGCAGTGCTAGAGCGATCGTGGGCCCCACAGATACGCAGTATTTT
.,TRBV2,few,TRBJ2-7,CASKPGVLSYEQYF,TGTGCCAGCAAGCCGGGGGTGCTCTCCTACGAGCAGTACTTC
TRBD2,TRBV11-2,.,TRBJ2-3,CASSSLAGVLDTQYF,TGTGCCAGCAGCTCCCTAGCGGGGGTTTTAGATACGCAGTATTTT
.,TRBV7-2,many,TRBJ2-3,CASSQFDVDTQYF,TGTGCCAGCAGCCAGTTTGATGTGGATACGCAGTATTTT
.,TRBV7-8,many,TRBJ1-3,CASTVGRGNTIYF,TGTGCCAGCACCGTCGGACGGGGAAACACCATATATTTT
.,TRBV24-1,.,TRBJ2-1,CATSDHGIYNEQFF,TGTGCCACCAGTGATCATGGTATCTACAATGAGCAGTTCTTC
.,TRBV7-9,many,TRBJ1-1,CASSLLRAVMNTEAFF,TGTGCCAGCAGCTTACTCCGAGCAGTCATGAACACTGAAGCTTTCTTT
TRBD1,TRBV6-1,many,TRBJ1-1,CASSLYDRGTEAFF,TGTGCCAGCAGCCTTTATGACAGGGGCACTGAAGCTTTCTTT
.,TRBV6-4,.,TRBJ2-5,CASRPTGLGGETQYF,TGTGCCAGCAGACCAACAGGGCTGGGTGGAGAGACCCAGTACTTC
TRBD2,TRBV6-5,.,TRBJ2-1,CASSSGLARDEQFF,TGTGCCAGCAGTTCAGGACTAGCGAGGGATGAGCAGTTCTTC
.,TRBV19,few,TRBJ2-7,CASSIVAGTASPSYEQYF,TGTGCCAGTAGTATAGTGGCGGGGACAGCTTCTCCTTCCTACGAGCAGTACTTC
.,TRBV27,.,TRBJ1-1,CASRFVGANTEAFF,TGTGCCAGCCGTTTTGTCGGGGCGAACACTGAAGCTTTCTTT
.,TRBV7-8,many,TRBJ2-5,CASSLNRVQETQYF,TGTGCCAGCAGCTTAAACCGGGTCCAAGAGACCCAGTACTTC
.,TRBV10-3,few,TRBJ1-1,CAISESLGLNTEAFF,TGTGCCATCAGTGAGTCGTTGGGACTGAACACTGAAGCTTTCTTT
TRBD1,TRBV5-1,.,TRBJ1-5,CASSLGGDRNQPQHF,TGCGCCAGCAGCTTGGGAGGGGACAGAAATCAGCCCCAGCATTTT
TRBD1,TRBV5-6,few,TRBJ2-1,CASSPGQGANEQFF,TGTGCCAGCAGCCCGGGACAGGGGGCAAATGAGCAGTTCTTC
.,TRBV27,few,TRBJ2-1,CASSFQGQYNEQFF,TGTGCCAGCAGTTTCCAAGGACAGTACAATGAGCAGTTCTTC
.,TRBV19,many,TRBJ1-2,CASTSRLQANYGYTF,TGTGCCAGTACCTCTCGACTACAAGCTAACTATGGCTACACCTTC
TRBD1,TRBV2,many,TRBJ2-3,CASSPPDRVTDTQYF,TGTGCCAGCAGTCCACCGGACAGGGTCACAGATACGCAGTATTTT
.,TRBV6-2/TRBV6-3,.,TRBJ2-7,CASSYSGQGIYEQYF,TGTGCCAGCAGTTACTCGGGGCAGGGGATATACGAGCAGTACTTC
.,TRBV28,many,TRBJ2-6,CASTFGWVSGANVLTF,TGTGCCAGCACTTTCGGCTGGGTCTCTGGGGCCAACGTCCTGACTTTC
.,TRBV2,.,TRBJ1-2,CASSELADYGYTF,TGTGCCAGCAGTGAATTGGCGGACTATGGCTACACCTTC
.,TRBV12-3/TRBV12-4,.,TRBJ1-1,CASSLAKVGEAFF,TGTGCCAGCAGTTTAGCGAAGGTGGGGGAAGCTTTCTTT
.,TRBV7-6,many,TRBJ1-1,CASSLGGLGGTEAFF,TGTGCCAGCAGCTTAGGAGGGTTGGGGGGCACAGAAGCTTTCTTT
.,TRBV7-3,.,TRBJ1-3,CASSRTVGNTIYF,TGTGCCAGCAGCCGGACAGTCGGAAACACCATATATTTT
.,TRBV7-8,few,TRBJ2-1,CASSLPVRQASYNEQFF,TGTGCCAGCAGCTTACCCGTGAGACAGGCGTCCTACAATGAGCAGTTCTTC
.,TRBV10-2,.,TRBJ2-6,CASSPGRSGANVLTF,TGCGCCAGCAGCCCAGGGCGCTCTGGGGCCAACGTCCTGACTTTC
.,TRBV5-1,.,TRBJ2-2,CASSLVDPGGELFF,TGCGCCAGCAGCTTGGTGGATCCTGGCGGGGAGCTGTTTTTT
.,TRBV6-2/TRBV6-3,many,TRBJ2-7,CASSSGLGYYEQYF,TGTGCCAGCAGCTCAGGGCTGGGATACTACGAGCAGTACTTC
TRBD1,TRBV9,few,TRBJ2-1,CASNDQDRERNEQFF,TGTGCCAGCAACGATCAGGACAGGGAACGCAATGAGCAGTTCTTC
.,TRBV28,few,TRBJ2-4,CASTTGRPGHIQYF,TGTGCCAGCACGACCGGCAGGCCAGGCCATATTCAGTACTTC
.,TRBV10-3,.,TRBJ2-7,CAISETYEQYF,TGTGCCATCAGTGAGACATACGAGCAGTACTTC
TRBD2,TRBV2,.,TRBJ2-3,CASRHTGLAGGPDTQYF,TGTGCCAGCAGACATACGGGACTAGCGGGGGGCCCAGATACGCAGTATTTT
TRBD2,TRBV28,.,TRBJ2-2,CASTRGAGGLFF,TGTGCCAGCACCCGAGGGGCGGGGGGGCTGTTTTTT
TRBD1,TRBV7-9,few,TRBJ2-7,CASSSSTGESYEQYF,TGTGCCAGCAGCTCAAGTACAGGGGAATCCTACGAGCAGTACTTC
.,TRBV29-1,.,TRBJ1-3,CSVEDPSKDSGNAIYF,TGCAGCGTTGAAGATCCATCCAAGGACTCTGGAAACGCCATATATTTT
TRBD2,TRBV4-1,.,TRBJ2-1,CASSQLAGFYTEQFF,TGCGCCAGCAGCCAGCTAGCGGGGTTCTACACTGAGCAGTTCTTC
.,TRBV11-2,.,TRBJ1-1,CASEGVNTEAFF,TGTGCCAGCGAAGGGGTGAACACTGAAGCTTTCTTT
TRBD1,TRBV4-1,.,TRBJ1-2,CASSQNPDRHYGYTF,TGCGCCAGCAGCCAAAACCCGGACAGGCACTATGGCTACACCTTC
TRBD2,TRBV7-2,many,TRBJ2-1,CASSPPGGYNEQFF,TGTGCCAGCAGCCCCCCGGGGGGATACAATGAGCAGTTCTTC